This paragraph covers one T cell receptor (beta chain) sequence. These data originate in a study of blood T cell repertoires in COVID-19. The V gene's germline CDR1 is SGDLS and CDR2 YYNGEE. V shed 4 bases and J shed 0 bases, with 17 bases lying between them. The CDR3 runs to 17 residues. Residents of about two dozen US areas, aged about 18 to 100 years, made up the participants. Self-reported history from a screening survey and questionnaire set each donor's cohort. Per the study methods: Researchers report that nucleated cell counts were estimated from reference gene primer amplification. Repertoires were generated with immunoSEQ multiplex PCR, while TCRdb's copy carries only in-frame clones and drops some. The D gene and trimming were derived from the DNA, and the V and J assignments and clone size from that table. The sample contains under 250,000 clones, approximately 84% of which appear only once.

Sequenced input: PBMCs or T cells enriched from blood (not recorded which). The chain carries TRBV9 and TRBJ2-1; tentative D call: TRBD2 (6 bases). This sequence was found in a man aged 35 to 55 who had recovered from COVID-19. For the CDR3, the DNA is TGTGCCAGCAGCCTCCCGGACTATTCAAGCTCCTACAATGAGCAGTTCTTC. Its protein product is CASSLPDYSSSYNEQFF.